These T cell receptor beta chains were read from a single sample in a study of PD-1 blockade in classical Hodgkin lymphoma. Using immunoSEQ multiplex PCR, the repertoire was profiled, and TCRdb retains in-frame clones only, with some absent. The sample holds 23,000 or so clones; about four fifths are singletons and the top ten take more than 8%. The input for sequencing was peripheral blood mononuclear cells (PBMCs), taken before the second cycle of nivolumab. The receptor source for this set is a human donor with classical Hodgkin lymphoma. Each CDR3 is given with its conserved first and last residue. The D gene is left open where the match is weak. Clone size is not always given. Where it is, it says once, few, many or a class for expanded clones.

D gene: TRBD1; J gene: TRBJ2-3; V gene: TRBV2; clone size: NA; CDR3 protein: CASSENRDRDYTSTDTQYF; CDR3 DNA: TGTGCCAGCAGTGAGAACCGGGACAGAGATTATACTAGCACAGATACGCAGTATTTT
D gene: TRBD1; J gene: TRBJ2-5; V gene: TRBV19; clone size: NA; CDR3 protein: CASRERWTGKETQYF; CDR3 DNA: TGTGCCAGTAGGGAACGATGGACAGGGAAAGAGACCCAGTACTTC
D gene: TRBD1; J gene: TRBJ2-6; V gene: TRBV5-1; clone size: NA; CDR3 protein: CASSLNPGTGPSGANVLTF; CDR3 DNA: TGCGCCAGCAGCCTCAATCCCGGGACAGGGCCCTCTGGGGCCAACGTCCTGACTTTC
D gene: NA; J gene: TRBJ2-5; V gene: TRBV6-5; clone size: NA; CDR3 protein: CASSYWETQYF; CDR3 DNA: TGTGCCAGCAGTTACTGGGAGACCCAGTACTTC
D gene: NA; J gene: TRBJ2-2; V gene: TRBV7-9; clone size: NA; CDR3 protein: CASSLFLTGELFF; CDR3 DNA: TGTGCCAGCAGCTTATTCCTCACCGGGGAGCTGTTTTTT
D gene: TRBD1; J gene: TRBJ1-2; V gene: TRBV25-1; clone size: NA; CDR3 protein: CASSGIQGEGYTF; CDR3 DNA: TGTGCCAGCAGTGGGATACAGGGGGAAGGCTACACCTTC
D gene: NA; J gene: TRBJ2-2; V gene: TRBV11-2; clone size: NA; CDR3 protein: CASSLYTGTGELFF; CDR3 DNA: TGTGCCAGCAGCCTATATACAGGCACCGGGGAGCTGTTTTTT
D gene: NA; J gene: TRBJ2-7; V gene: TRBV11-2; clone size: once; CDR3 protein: CASRLAYSYEQYF; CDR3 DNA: TGTGCCAGCAGACTAGCTTACTCCTACGAGCAGTACTTC
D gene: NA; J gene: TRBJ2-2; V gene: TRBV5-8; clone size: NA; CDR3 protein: CASSPDVWTGELFF; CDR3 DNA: TGTGCCAGCAGCCCGGACGTCTGGACCGGGGAGCTGTTTTTT
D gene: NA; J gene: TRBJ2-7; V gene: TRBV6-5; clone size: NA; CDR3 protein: CASRGYYEQYF; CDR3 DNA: TGTGCCAGCAGAGGATACTACGAGCAGTACTTC
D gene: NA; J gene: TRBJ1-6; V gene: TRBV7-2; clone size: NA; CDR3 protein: CASSFILGGSYNSPLHF; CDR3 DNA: TGTGCCAGCAGCTTTATATTGGGGGGCTCCTATAATTCACCCCTCCACTTT
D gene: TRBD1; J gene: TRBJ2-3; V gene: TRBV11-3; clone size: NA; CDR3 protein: CASSPTGGVGDTQYF; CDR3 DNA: TGTGCCAGCAGCCCGACAGGGGGCGTTGGAGATACGCAGTATTTT
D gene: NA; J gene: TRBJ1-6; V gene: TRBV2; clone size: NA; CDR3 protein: CASRDLGEGNSPLHF; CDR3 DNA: TGTGCCAGCCGTGACCTGGGGGAGGGTAATTCACCCCTCCACTTT
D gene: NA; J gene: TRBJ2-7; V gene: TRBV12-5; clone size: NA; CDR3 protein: CASGLAPGAIYEQYF; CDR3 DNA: TGTGCTAGTGGTTTGGCCCCGGGGGCGATCTACGAGCAGTACTTC
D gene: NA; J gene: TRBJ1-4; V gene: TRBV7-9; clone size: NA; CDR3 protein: CASSLQKRGRNEKLFF; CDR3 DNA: TGTGCCAGCAGCTTGCAGAAACGGGGAAGAAATGAAAAACTGTTTTTT
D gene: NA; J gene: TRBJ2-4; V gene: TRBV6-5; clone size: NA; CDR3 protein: CASSSMDSNIQYF; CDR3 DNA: TGTGCCAGCAGTTCCATGGACAGTAACATTCAGTACTTC
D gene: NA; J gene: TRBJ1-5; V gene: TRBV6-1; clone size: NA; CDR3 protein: CASRYGQRNQPQHF; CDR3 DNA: TGTGCCAGCAGATACGGACAGAGAAATCAGCCCCAGCATTTT
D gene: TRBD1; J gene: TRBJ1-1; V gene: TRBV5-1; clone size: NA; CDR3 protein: CASSLNPGTGNTEAFF; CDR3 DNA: TGCGCCAGCAGTCTAAACCCCGGGACAGGGAACACTGAAGCTTTCTTT
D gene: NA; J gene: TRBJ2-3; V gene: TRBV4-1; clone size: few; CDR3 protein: CASSQVWAAPPDTQYF; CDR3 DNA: TGTGCCAGCAGCCAAGTGTGGGCCGCCCCTCCAGATACGCAGTATTTT
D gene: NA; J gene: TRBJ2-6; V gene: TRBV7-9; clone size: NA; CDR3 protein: CASSSPEGWAGANVLTF; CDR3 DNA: TGTGCCAGCAGCTCCCCGGAGGGATGGGCTGGGGCCAACGTCCTGACTTTC
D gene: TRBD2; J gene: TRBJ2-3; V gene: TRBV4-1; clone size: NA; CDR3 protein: CASSQEGSFGGDWDTQYF; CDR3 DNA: TGCGCCAGCAGCCAAGAGGGTTCATTCGGGGGGGATTGGGACACGCAGTATTTT
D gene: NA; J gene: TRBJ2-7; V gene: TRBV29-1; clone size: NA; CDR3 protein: CSVEEEHYEQYF; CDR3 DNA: TGCAGCGTTGAAGAGGAGCACTACGAGCAGTACTTC
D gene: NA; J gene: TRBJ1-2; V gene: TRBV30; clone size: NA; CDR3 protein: CAWSGGGHYGYTF; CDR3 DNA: TGTGCCTGGAGCGGGGGGGGGCACTATGGCTACACCTTC
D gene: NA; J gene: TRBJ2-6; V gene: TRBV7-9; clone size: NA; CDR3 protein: CASSLSGVLGANVLTF; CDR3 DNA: TGTGCCAGCAGCCTCAGTGGAGTGCTCGGGGCCAACGTCCTGACTTTC
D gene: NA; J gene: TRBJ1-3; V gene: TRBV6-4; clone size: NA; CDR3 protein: CASSESNSVGNTIYF; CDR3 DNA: TGTGCCAGCAGTGAATCGAATTCGGTCGGAAACACCATATATTTT
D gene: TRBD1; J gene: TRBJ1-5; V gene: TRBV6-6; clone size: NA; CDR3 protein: CASSYGQGSQPQHF; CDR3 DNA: TGTGCCAGCAGTTATGGACAGGGGAGTCAGCCCCAGCATTTT
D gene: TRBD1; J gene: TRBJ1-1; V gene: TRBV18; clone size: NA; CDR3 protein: CASSPSGTGVTEAFF; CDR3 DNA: TGTGCCAGCTCACCGTCCGGGACAGGGGTCACTGAAGCTTTCTTT
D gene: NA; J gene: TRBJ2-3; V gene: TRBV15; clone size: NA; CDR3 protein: CATSTIGAGDTQYF; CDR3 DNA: TGTGCCACCAGCACCATAGGGGCCGGAGATACGCAGTATTTT
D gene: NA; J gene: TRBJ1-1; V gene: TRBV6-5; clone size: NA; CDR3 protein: CASSFSPPVGNTEAFF; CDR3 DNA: TGTGCCAGCAGTTTCTCCCCCCCCGTTGGGAACACTGAAGCTTTCTTT
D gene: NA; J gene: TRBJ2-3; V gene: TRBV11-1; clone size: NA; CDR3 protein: CASSLDLVVDTQYF; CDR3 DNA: TGTGCCAGCAGCTTAGATTTAGTGGTAGATACGCAGTATTTT
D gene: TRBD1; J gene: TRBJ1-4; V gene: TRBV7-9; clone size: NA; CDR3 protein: CASSLGQGGREKLFF; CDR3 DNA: TGTGCCAGCAGCTTGGGACAGGGAGGAAGAGAAAAACTGTTTTTT
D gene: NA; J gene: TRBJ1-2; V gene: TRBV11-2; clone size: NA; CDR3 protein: CASSHTGVRGGYTF; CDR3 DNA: TGTGCCAGCAGCCACACAGGAGTGAGAGGGGGCTACACCTTC
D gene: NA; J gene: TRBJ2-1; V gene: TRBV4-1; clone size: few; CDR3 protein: CASSHRTPGDEQFF; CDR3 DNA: TGCGCCAGCAGCCATCGGACACCCGGAGATGAGCAGTTCTTC
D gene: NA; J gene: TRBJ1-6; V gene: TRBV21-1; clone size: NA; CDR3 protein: CASRLGGSYNSPLHF; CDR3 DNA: TGTGCCAGCAGGTTAGGCGGCTCCTATAATTCACCCCTCCACTTT
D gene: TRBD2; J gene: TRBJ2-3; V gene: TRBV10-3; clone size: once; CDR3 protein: CAIRPGLATDTQYF; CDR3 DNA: TGTGCCATCAGGCCGGGACTAGCCACAGATACGCAGTATTTT
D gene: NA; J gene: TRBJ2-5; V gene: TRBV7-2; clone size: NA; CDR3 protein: CASSLGGRAQETQYF; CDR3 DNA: TGTGCCAGCAGCTTAGGGGGCAGGGCACAAGAGACCCAGTACTTC
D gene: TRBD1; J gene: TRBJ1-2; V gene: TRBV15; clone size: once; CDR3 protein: CATSRHRQGTYGYTF; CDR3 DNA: TGTGCCACCAGCAGACACCGACAGGGGACCTATGGCTACACCTTC
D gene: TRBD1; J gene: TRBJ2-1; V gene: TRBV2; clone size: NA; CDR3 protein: CASADRVAYNEQFF; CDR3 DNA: TGTGCCAGCGCCGACAGGGTTGCCTACAATGAGCAGTTCTTC
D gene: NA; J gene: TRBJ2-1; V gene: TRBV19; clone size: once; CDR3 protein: CASRPGGSYNEQFF; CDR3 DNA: TGTGCCAGTAGGCCCGGGGGCTCCTACAATGAGCAGTTCTTC
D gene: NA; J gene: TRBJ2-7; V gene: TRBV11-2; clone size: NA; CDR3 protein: CASSSWGQVSSYEQYF; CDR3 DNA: TGTGCCAGCAGCTCCTGGGGGCAGGTAAGCTCCTACGAGCAGTACTTC
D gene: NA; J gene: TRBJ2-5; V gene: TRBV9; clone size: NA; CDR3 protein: CASSAYRGGGETQYF; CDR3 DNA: TGTGCCAGCAGCGCCTATAGGGGGGGCGGGGAGACCCAGTACTTC
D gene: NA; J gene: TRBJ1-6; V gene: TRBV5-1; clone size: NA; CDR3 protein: CASSTRASYNSPLHF; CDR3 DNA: TGCGCCAGCAGCACCCGGGCGTCCTATAATTCACCCCTCCACTTT
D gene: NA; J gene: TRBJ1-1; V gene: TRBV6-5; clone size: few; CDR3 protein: CASSYSVTEAFF; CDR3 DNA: TGTGCCAGCAGTTACTCGGTAACTGAAGCTTTCTTT
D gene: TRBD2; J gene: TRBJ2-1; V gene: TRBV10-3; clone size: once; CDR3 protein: CAISAQGLQNNEQFF; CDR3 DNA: TGTGCCATCAGTGCCCAGGGACTACAGAACAATGAGCAGTTCTTC
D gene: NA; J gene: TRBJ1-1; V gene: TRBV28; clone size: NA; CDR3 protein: CASGLTGNTEAFF; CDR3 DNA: TGTGCCAGCGGACTTACAGGGAACACTGAAGCTTTCTTT
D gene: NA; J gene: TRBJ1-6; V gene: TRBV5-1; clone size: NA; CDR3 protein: CASSSGWRDSPLHF; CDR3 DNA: TGCGCCAGCAGCTCCGGGTGGAGGGACTCACCCCTCCACTTT
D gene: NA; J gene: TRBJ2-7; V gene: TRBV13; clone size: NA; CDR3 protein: CASSSQRAHYEQYF; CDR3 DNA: TGTGCCAGCAGCTCTCAGCGGGCCCACTACGAGCAGTACTTC
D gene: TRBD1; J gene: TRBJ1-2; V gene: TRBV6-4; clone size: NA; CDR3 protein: CASSPDRGLGGYTF; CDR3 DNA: TGTGCCAGCAGTCCGGACAGGGGGCTGGGTGGCTACACCTTC
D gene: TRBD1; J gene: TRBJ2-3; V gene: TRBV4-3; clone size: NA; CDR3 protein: CASSQDGWGQGTDTQYF; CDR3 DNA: TGCGCCAGCAGCCAAGATGGGTGGGGACAGGGAACAGATACGCAGTATTTT
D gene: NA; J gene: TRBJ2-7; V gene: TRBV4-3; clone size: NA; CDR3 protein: CASSQVGGGYYEQYF; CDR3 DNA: TGCGCCAGCAGCCAAGTGGGGGGGGGCTACTACGAGCAGTACTTC
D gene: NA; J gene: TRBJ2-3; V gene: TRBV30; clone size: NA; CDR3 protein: CAFTTTGGPSPTQYF; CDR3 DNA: TGTGCCTTCACGACCACGGGGGGCCCAAGCCCTACGCAGTATTTT
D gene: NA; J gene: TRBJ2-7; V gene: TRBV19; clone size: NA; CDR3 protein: CASSLQGPYEQYF; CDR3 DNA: TGTGCCAGTAGCCTACAGGGACCCTACGAGCAGTACTTC
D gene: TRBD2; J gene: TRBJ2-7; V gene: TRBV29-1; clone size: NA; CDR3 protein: CSVGAGNEQYF; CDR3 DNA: TGCAGCGTTGGAGCGGGGAACGAGCAGTACTTC
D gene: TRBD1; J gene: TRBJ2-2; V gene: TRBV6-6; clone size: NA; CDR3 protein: CASSYLPGGTGELFF; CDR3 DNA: TGTGCCAGCAGTTACCTCCCAGGGGGCACCGGGGAGCTGTTTTTT
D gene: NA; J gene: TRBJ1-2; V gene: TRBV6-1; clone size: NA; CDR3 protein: CASSGITIGYTF; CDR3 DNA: TGTGCCAGCAGCGGGATAACTATAGGCTACACCTTC
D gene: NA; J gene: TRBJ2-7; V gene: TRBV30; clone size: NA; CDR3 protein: CAWREGPAYEQYF; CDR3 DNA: TGTGCCTGGAGGGAGGGCCCCGCCTACGAGCAGTACTTC
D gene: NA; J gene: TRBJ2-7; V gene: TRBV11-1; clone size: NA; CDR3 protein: CASSLLGGEQYF; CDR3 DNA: TGTGCCAGCAGCTTACTAGGGGGCGAGCAGTACTTC
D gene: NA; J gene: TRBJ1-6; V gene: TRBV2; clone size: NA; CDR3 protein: CASSGPGAGNSPLHF; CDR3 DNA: TGTGCCAGCAGTGGTCCGGGGGCAGGGAATTCACCCCTCCACTTT
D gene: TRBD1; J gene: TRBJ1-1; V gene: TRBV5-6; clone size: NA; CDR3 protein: CASSLVGTGMNTEAFF; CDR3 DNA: TGTGCCAGCAGCTTGGTAGGGACAGGGATGAACACTGAAGCTTTCTTT